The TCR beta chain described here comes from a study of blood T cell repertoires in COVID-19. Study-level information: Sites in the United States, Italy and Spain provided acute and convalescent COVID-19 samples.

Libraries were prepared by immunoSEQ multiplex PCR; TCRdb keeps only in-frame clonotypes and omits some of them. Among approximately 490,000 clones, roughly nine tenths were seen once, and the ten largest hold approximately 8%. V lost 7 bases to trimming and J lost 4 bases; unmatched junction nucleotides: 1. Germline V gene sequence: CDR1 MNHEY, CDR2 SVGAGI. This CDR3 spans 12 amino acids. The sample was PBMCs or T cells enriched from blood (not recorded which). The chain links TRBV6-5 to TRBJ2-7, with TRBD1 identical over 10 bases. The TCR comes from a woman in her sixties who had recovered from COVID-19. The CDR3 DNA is TGTGCCAGCACGGGACAGGGGTACGAGCAGTACGTC. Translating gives CASTGQGYEQYV.